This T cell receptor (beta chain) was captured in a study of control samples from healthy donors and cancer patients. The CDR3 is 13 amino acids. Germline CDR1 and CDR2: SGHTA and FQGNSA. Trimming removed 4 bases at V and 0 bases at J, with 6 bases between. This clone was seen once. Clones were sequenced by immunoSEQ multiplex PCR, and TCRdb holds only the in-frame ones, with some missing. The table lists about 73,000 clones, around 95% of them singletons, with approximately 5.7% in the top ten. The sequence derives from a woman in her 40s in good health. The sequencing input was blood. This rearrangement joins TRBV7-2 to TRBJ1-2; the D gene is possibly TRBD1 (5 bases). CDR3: CASSSGSNYGYTF. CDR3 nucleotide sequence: TGTGCCAGCAGCTCAGGGTCTAACTATGGCTACACCTTC.